This T cell receptor (beta chain) was profiled in a study of blood T cell repertoires in COVID-19. Assay: immunoSEQ multiplex PCR; the TCRdb copy retains only in-frame clones and omits some. The table has tens of thousands of clones, 80% to 85% seen once. Trimming took off 6 bases at V and 8 bases at J, with 10 bases between the two ends. The germline V gene has CDR1 KGHSH and CDR2 LQKENI. CDR3 length equals 11 residues. The chain is built from TRBV18 and TRBJ1-1; perhaps TRBD1 as D (6 bases). The origin of this receptor is a human donor in a cohort sampled during active COVID-19. The specimen sequenced was peripheral blood. The CDR3 DNA reads TGTGCCAGCTCTCGCGACAGGGAAGCTTTCTTT. Amino acid sequence: CASSRDREAFF.